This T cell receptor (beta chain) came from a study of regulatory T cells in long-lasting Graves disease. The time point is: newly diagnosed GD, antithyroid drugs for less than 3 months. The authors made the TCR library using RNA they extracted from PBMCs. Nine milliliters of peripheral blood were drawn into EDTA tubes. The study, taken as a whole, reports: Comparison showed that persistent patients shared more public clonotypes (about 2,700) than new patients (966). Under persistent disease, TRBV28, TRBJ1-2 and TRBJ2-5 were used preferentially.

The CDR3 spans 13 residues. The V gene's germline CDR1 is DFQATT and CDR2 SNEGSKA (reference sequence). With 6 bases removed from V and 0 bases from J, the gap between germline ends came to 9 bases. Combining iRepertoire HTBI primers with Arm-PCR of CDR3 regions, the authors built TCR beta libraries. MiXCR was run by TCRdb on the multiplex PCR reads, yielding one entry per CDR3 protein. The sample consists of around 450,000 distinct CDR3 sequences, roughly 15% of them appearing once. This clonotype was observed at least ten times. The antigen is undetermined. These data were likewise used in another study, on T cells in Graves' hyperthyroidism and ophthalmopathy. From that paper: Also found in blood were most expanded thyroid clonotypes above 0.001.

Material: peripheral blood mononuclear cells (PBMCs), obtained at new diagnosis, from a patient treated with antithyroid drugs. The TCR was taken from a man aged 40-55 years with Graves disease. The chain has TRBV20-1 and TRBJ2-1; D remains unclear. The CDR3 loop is CSANVGSYNEQFF. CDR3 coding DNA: TGCAGTGCCAACGTGGGCTCCTACAATGAGCAGTTCTTC.